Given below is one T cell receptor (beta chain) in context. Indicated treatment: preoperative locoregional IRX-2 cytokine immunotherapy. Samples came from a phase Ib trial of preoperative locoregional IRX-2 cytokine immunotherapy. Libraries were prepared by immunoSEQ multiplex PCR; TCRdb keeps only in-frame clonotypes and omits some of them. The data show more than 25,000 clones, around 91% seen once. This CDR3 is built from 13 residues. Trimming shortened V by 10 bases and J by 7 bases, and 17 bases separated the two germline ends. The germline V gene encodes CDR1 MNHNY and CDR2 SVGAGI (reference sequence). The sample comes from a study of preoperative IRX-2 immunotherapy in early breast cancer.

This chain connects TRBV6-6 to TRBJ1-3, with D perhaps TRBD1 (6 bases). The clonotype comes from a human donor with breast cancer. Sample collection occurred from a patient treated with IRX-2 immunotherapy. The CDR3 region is CATSGGQGNTIYF. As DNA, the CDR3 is TGTGCCACGAGCGGTGGGCAGGGGAACACCATATATTTT.